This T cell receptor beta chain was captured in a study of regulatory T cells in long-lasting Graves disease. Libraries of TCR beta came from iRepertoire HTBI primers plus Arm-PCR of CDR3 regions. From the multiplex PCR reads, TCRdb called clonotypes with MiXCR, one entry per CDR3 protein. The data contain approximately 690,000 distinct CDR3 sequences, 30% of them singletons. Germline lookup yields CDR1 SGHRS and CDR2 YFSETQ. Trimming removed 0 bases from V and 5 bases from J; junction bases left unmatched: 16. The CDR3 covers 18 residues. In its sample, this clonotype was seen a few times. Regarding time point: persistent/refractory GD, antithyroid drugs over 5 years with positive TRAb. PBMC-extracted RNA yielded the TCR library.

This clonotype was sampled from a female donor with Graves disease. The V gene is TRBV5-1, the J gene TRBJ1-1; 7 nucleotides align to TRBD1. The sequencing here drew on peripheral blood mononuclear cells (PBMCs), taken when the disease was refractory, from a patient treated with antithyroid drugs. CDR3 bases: TGCGCCAGCAGCTTGGTATTCTCCTCGGGACAGTGGGATACTGAAGCTTTCTTT. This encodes CASSLVFSSGQWDTEAFF.